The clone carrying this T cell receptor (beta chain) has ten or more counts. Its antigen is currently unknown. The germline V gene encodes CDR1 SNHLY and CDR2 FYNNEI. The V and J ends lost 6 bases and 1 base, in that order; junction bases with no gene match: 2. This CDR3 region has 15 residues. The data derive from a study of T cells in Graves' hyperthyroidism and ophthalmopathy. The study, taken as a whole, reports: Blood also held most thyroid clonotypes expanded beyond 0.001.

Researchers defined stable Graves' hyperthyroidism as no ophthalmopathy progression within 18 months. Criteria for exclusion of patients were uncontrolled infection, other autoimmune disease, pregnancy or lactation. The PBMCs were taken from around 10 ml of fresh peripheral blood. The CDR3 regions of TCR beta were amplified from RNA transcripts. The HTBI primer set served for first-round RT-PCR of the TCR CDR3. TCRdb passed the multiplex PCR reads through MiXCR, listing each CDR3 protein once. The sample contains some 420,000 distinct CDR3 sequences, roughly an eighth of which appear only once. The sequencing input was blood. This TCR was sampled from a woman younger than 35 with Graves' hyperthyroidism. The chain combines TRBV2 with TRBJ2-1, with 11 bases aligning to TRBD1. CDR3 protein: CASRGDRGSYNEQFF. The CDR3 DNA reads TGTGCCAGCAGAGGGGACAGGGGGTCCTACAATGAGCAGTTCTTC.